This is a list of T cell receptor beta chains from one sample in a study of T cell changes during pregnancy in multiple sclerosis. Here immunoSEQ multiplex PCR was the method, and the copy in TCRdb shows in-frame clones only, minus some. The profile covers some 70,000 clones, with almost 95% appearing a single time and under 3.5% taken by the ten largest. Material: CD8+ T cells from peripheral blood mononuclear cells, obtained in the third trimester of pregnancy. These receptors originate from a female donor in good health, enrolled as a control in a pregnancy study. Both conserved end residues are part of each CDR3.

j_call: TRBJ2-7
v_call: TRBV6-6
cdr3_aa: CASTLTQAGGPEQYF

j_call: TRBJ2-3
v_call: TRBV15
cdr3_aa: CATSRDRLAGVTDTQYF

j_call: TRBJ2-1
v_call: TRBV30
cdr3_aa: CAWSLYGGSSYNEQFF

j_call: TRBJ1-2
v_call: TRBV7-8
cdr3_aa: CASSPNTYNRAEEGYTF

j_call: TRBJ2-7
v_call: TRBV23-1
cdr3_aa: CAIRSETYEQYF

j_call: TRBJ2-5
v_call: TRBV5-1
cdr3_aa: CASSLSEDRVRTQYF

j_call: TRBJ2-2
v_call: TRBV27
cdr3_aa: CASINPTGELFF

j_call: TRBJ2-3
v_call: TRBV5-6
cdr3_aa: CASSLAYTDTQYF

j_call: TRBJ2-3
v_call: TRBV7-9
cdr3_aa: CASSLRLAGPNTDTQYF

j_call: TRBJ2-7
v_call: TRBV7-9
cdr3_aa: CASSAPQGLLSSYEQYF

j_call: TRBJ1-5
v_call: TRBV15
cdr3_aa: CATSPSTGKENQPQHF

j_call: TRBJ1-5
v_call: TRBV7-9
cdr3_aa: CASSLGQTWGPQHF

j_call: TRBJ1-1
v_call: TRBV10-3
cdr3_aa: CAISDPDRGGTEAFF

j_call: TRBJ2-7
v_call: TRBV6-6
cdr3_aa: CASSYPAGRDFYEQYF

j_call: TRBJ2-3
v_call: TRBV13
cdr3_aa: CASSLRDTQYF

j_call: TRBJ2-1
v_call: TRBV25-1
cdr3_aa: CASSVTGEDEQFF

j_call: TRBJ2-7
v_call: TRBV27
cdr3_aa: CASSLAGQDYEQYF